This TCR beta chain was identified during a study of monozygotic twins with inflammatory bowel disease. Study conclusions and caveats: Twin concordance left repertoire similarity unchanged, with limited power a possible explanation for this lack of difference. Against healthy co-twins, IBD patients had lower TCRbeta diversity (measured by inverse Simpson). The data did not back a single strong IBD-associated clonotype or signal.

CDR1 is DFQATT and CDR2 is SNEGSKA in the germline V gene (reference sequence). The CDR3 length is 13 residues. No DNA is given; TCRdb re-called the 5' RACE reads and lists each CDR3 protein once. With about 110,000 distinct CDR3 sequences in the sample, the ten largest clones hold under 15%. On this clonotype itself: The antigen is not known.

Isolation of total RNA was performed on whole blood, with no prior T cell sorting. V and J are TRBV20-1 and TRBJ1-1; TCRdb lists TRBD1, though no DNA is available to test this call. Sequences were obtained from blood. This TCR was sampled from a human donor with ulcerative colitis or Crohn's disease, or a healthy co-twin of an affected twin (not recorded which). CDR3 region: CSATGQLNTEAFF.